These T cell receptor beta chains were read from a single sample in a study of blood T cell repertoires in COVID-19. Sequenced by immunoSEQ multiplex PCR; TCRdb stores in-frame clones only, minus some. The data hold some 100,000 clones, with roughly nine tenths observed a single time. Sample: peripheral blood. The source of these receptors is a man in his sixties with acute or convalescent COVID-19. The CDR3 runs from the conserved cysteine through the conserved F or W. D genes are given only for firm matches. Size values are once, few and many counts, or a class for expanded clones, and some rows have none.

d_gene	j_gene	abundance	v_gene	CDR3nt	CDR3aa
TRBD1	TRBJ2-6	-	TRBV5-1	TGCGCCAGCAGCGCGGACAGGGGGCTTTACTCTGGGGCCAACGTCCTGACTTTC	CASSADRGLYSGANVLTF
-	TRBJ2-1	-	TRBV7-3	TGTGCCAGCAGCCTAGGGGTGGATGAGCAGTTCTTC	CASSLGVDEQFF
-	TRBJ1-4	-	TRBV27	TGTGCCAGCAGTTTGCGGCCTCAAGCAACTAATGAAAAACTGTTTTTT	CASSLRPQATNEKLFF
-	TRBJ2-7	-	TRBV6-6	TGTGCCACAAAGGACAGACCCTACGAGCAGTACTTC	CATKDRPYEQYF
TRBD1	TRBJ2-2	-	TRBV5-5	TGTGCCAGCAGCTTCGGGACAGGGCCGAACACCGGGGAGCTGTTTTTT	CASSFGTGPNTGELFF
-	TRBJ1-4	-	TRBV30	TGTGCCTGGAGTGAGGTGATTGGAGTTGAAAAACTGTTTTTT	CAWSEVIGVEKLFF
-	TRBJ2-1	-	TRBV5-1	-	CASSPGPFTMSSSSEGEQFF
-	TRBJ1-1	-	TRBV3-1/TRBV3-2	TGTGCCAGCAGCCGTATTACAGCGAACACTGAAGCTTTCTTT	CASSRITANTEAFF
-	TRBJ2-5	-	TRBV29-1	TGCAGCGTGGCTCCGGGAGCCGGAGAGACCCAGTACTTC	CSVAPGAGETQYF
-	TRBJ1-1	-	TRBV25-1	TGTGCCAGCAGTGATGCTGGGGGCAATCAAGCTGAAGCTTTCTTT	CASSDAGGNQAEAFF
-	TRBJ2-7	few	TRBV6-6	TGTGCCAGCAGTAAATACAGGGACGCCTACGAGCAGTACTTC	CASSKYRDAYEQYF
TRBD1	TRBJ2-2	-	TRBV19	TGTGCCAGTAGTATAGGGGACAGAGTATACACCGGGGAGCTGTTTTTT	CASSIGDRVYTGELFF
TRBD2	TRBJ2-5	-	TRBV28	TGTGCCAGCAGTTTGGGGACTAGCGGGAGAGTGGGTGAGACCCAGTACTTC	CASSLGTSGRVGETQYF
TRBD1	TRBJ2-1	-	TRBV5-4	TGTGCCAGCAGCCCGCTCACCCGGGACAGGGGCAATGAGCAGTTCTTC	CASSPLTRDRGNEQFF
TRBD1	TRBJ1-1	-	TRBV18	TGTGCCAGCTCACCAGCAAGGGGCACAGGGGACGACACTGAAGCTTTCTTT	CASSPARGTGDDTEAFF
TRBD2	TRBJ2-1	-	TRBV4-1	TGCGCCAGCAGCCAAGTCCTAGCGGGAGATAATGAGCAGTTCTTC	CASSQVLAGDNEQFF
-	TRBJ1-6	-	TRBV4-1	TGCGCCAGCAGCCAAGACGCCAGTAATTCACCCCTCCACTTT	CASSQDASNSPLHF
-	TRBJ1-6	-	TRBV28	TGTGCCAGCAGGACCACCGGGTCACCCCTCCACTTT	CASRTTGSPLHF
TRBD1	TRBJ1-3	-	TRBV18	TGTGCCAGCTCGCAGATTCGACAGGGGGACTCTGGAAACACCATATATTTT	CASSQIRQGDSGNTIYF
-	TRBJ2-2	-	TRBV24-1	TGTGCCACCAGGGCAGGGCGCGGCGGGGAGCTGTTTTTT	CATRAGRGGELFF
-	TRBJ1-1	few	TRBV4-1	TGCGCCAGCAGCCCCCGACAGGCGAACACTGAAGCTTTCTTT	CASSPRQANTEAFF
-	TRBJ1-6	-	TRBV11-2	TGTGCCAGCAGCTTAGATTTCGGCTCCTATAATTCACCCCTCCACTTT	CASSLDFGSYNSPLHF
-	TRBJ1-1	-	TRBV6-1	TGTGCCAGCAGGACACTGAACACTGAAGCTTTCTTT	CASRTLNTEAFF
-	TRBJ1-2	-	TRBV6-5	TGTGCCAGCAGTTCAGCGTATGAACGAGGCTACACCTTC	CASSSAYERGYTF
TRBD1	TRBJ2-2	-	TRBV27	TGTGCCAGCAGGCTACAGGGGGCATGGAACACCGGGGAGCTGTTTTTT	CASRLQGAWNTGELFF
TRBD1	TRBJ1-2	once	TRBV6-5	TGTGCCAGCAGCCTCCCGGGACAGGGTGGCTACACCTTC	CASSLPGQGGYTF
TRBD1	TRBJ2-5	-	TRBV25-1	TGTGCCAGCAGCCTCGGGACAGGGGGCTGGGAGACCCAGTACTTC	CASSLGTGGWETQYF
TRBD2	TRBJ2-2	-	TRBV3-1/TRBV3-2	TGTGCCAGCAGCCCACTAGCGGTGTACACCGGGGAGCTGTTTTTT	CASSPLAVYTGELFF
TRBD2	TRBJ2-1	-	TRBV10-1	TGCGCCAGCAGTCATACTAGCGGGAGGGCCTACAATGAGCAGTTCTTC	CASSHTSGRAYNEQFF
-	TRBJ2-5	-	TRBV30	TGTGCCTGGACTTGGGCCGGGAGGGGGCGAGAGACCCAGTACTTC	CAWTWAGRGRETQYF
TRBD1	TRBJ2-7	once	TRBV28	TGTGCCAGCAGTTCCATAGGGACAGGAATATACGAGCAGTACTTC	CASSSIGTGIYEQYF
-	TRBJ1-1	-	TRBV5-1	TGCGCCAGCAGCTTCTCGTCAGTAAACACTGAAGCTTTCTTT	CASSFSSVNTEAFF
TRBD2	TRBJ2-7	-	TRBV7-2	TGTGCCAGCAGCCAGGGACTAGCGGGAAGCGAGCAGTACTTC	CASSQGLAGSEQYF
-	TRBJ1-3	-	TRBV7-8	TGTGCCAGCAGGGACAGTACGGCTGGAAACACCATATATTTT	CASRDSTAGNTIYF
TRBD1	TRBJ2-7	-	TRBV9	TGTGCCAGCAGCCCCGCGCCGGGACAGGGGGCCTACGAGCAGTACTTC	CASSPAPGQGAYEQYF
-	TRBJ1-1	-	TRBV9	TGTGCCAGCAGCCTCCGGCCGGGTGCTGAAGCTTTCTTT	CASSLRPGAEAFF
-	TRBJ2-5	-	TRBV15	TGTGCCACCCTCAGAGGACAGACCCGGGAGACCCAGTACTTC	CATLRGQTRETQYF
TRBD1	TRBJ2-5	-	TRBV29-1	TGCAGCGTTGGTAACAGGGGGCAAGAGACCCAGTACTTC	CSVGNRGQETQYF
TRBD1	TRBJ1-6	-	TRBV19	TGTGCCAGTAGATCCGGGACAGGAGGCGGATCACCCCTCCACTTT	CASRSGTGGGSPLHF